This T cell receptor beta chain is drawn from a study of human T cells and chemical hapten exposure. Blood, whole and unfractionated, served as the source for total RNA extraction. TCRdb reprocessed the 5' RACE reads via MiXCR and lists one record per CDR3 protein. The sample yields 130,000 or so distinct CDR3 sequences, roughly 4% seen once. Ten or more counts support this clonotype. CDR3 length: 15 amino acids. V lost 5 bases and J lost 5; bases outside the gene matches: 13. The germline V gene has CDR1 DFQATT and CDR2 SNEGSKA (reference sequence). This clonotype was obtained from a female donor in good health. J is TRBJ1-1 and V is TRBV20-1; 8 nucleotides agree with TRBD1. The CDR3 region has the DNA TGCAGTGCTGTGGATCGGACAGGGAGAGGTACTGAAGCTTTCTTT. Amino acid sequence: CSAVDRTGRGTEAFF.